Below, 12 T cell receptor beta chains from the same sample are listed, as sequenced in a study of T cells in Graves' hyperthyroidism and ophthalmopathy. Researchers amplified the TCR beta CDR3 regions from RNA transcripts. The TCR CDR3 first-round RT-PCR relied on the HTBI primer set. TCRdb fed the multiplex PCR reads into MiXCR, producing one record per CDR3 protein. The table lists 800,000 or so distinct CDR3 sequences, about two fifths of them singletons. The sample comprised blood. Receptor source: a man between 18 and 29 years old with Graves' hyperthyroidism.

The rearrangement uses TRBV6-1 and TRBJ2-7; D perhaps matches TRBD2 (5 bases). The CDR3 is made up of 13 amino acids. Deletions cut 9 bases from V and 1 base from J, with 13 bases between. Germline values: CDR1 MNHNS, CDR2 SASEGT. The CDR3 nucleotides read TGTGCCAGTTTGAGGGCCAGGTCCTACGAGCAGTACTTC. This encodes CASLRARSYEQYF.

The genes are TRBV5-6 and TRBJ2-7; TRBD1 agrees at 7 bases. The CDR3 contains 15 residues. Germline assignment: CDR1 SGHDT and CDR2 YYEEEE. V lost 4 bases and J lost 0; bases outside the gene matches: 7. CDR3 coding DNA: TGTGCCAGCAGCACCTTGACAGGGAGCTCCTACGAGCAGTACTTC. This gives the protein CASSTLTGSSYEQYF.

The chain carries TRBV27 and TRBJ1-5; no clear D. Deletions cut 3 bases from V and 6 bases from J, with 9 bases between. This CDR3 spans 13 amino acids. Per the germline V gene, CDR1 is MNHEY and CDR2 is SMNVEV (reference sequence). CDR3 nucleotide sequence: TGTGCCAGCAGTTTGGGGATGCTTCAGCCCCAGCATTTT. This codes for CASSLGMLQPQHF.

This clonotype was counted ten times or more. This chain uses TRBV7-9 with TRBJ1-1; D remains unclear. Deletions cut 7 bases from V and 11 bases from J, with 17 bases between. From germline, CDR1 is SEHNR and CDR2 FQNEAQ (reference sequence). This CDR3 region has 12 residues. The DNA for the CDR3 is TGTGCCAGCACATCGGAGGGAGCAGTGGCTTTCTTT. This sequence encodes CASTSEGAVAFF.

This clonotype was detected a few times. The chain couples TRBV6-5 to TRBJ1-2; 8 nucleotides line up with TRBD1. With V trimmed by 4 bases and J by 8 bases, 12 bases remained unmatched. CDR1 MNHEY and CDR2 SVGAGI come from the germline V gene. The CDR3 totals 15 residues. The CDR3 loop reads CASSSDREVVGGYTF. CDR3 sequence (DNA): TGTGCCAGCAGTTCGGACAGGGAAGTGGTCGGGGGCTACACCTTC.

This sequence joins TRBV10-3 and TRBJ2-6; D gene ambiguous. Trimming removed 0 bases at V and 1 base at J, with 19 bases between. Per germline, CDR1 ENHRY and CDR2 SYGVKD. This CDR3 region has 20 residues. This CDR3 is CAISESGFQPTLSGANVLTF. The CDR3 region has the DNA TGTGCCATCAGTGAGTCGGGATTCCAGCCGACTTTGTCTGGGGCCAACGTCCTGACTTTC.

At least ten counts were recorded for this clonotype. The genes are TRBV7-2 and TRBJ1-2; TRBD1 is a possible D gene (6 bases). Trimming stripped 4 bases from V and 6 bases from J, with 15 bases between. This CDR3 has 14 amino acids. Germline V CDR1 and CDR2: SGHTA, FQGNSA. The CDR3: CASSSRGRGNGYTF. CDR3 nucleotides: TGTGCCAGCAGCTCGCGGGGGCGAGGGAATGGCTACACCTTC. Supplemented by reference TRBV7-2 and TRBJ1-2, the full variable domain reads GAGVSQSPSNKVTEKGKDVELRCDPISGHTALYWYRQSLGQGLEFLIYFQGNSAPDKSGLPSDRFSAERTGGSVSTLTIQRTQQEDSAVYLCASSSRGRGNGYTFGSGTRLTVV.

This rearrangement joins TRBV6-1 to TRBJ1-2; tentatively, D is TRBD1 (6 bases). The germline V gene has CDR1 MNHNS and CDR2 SASEGT. CDR3 length: 17 amino acids. Trimming stripped 5 bases from V and 1 base from J, with 20 bases between. CDR3 DNA sequence: TGTGCCAGCAGTCTATACAGGGAAGCCCTAATTAACTATGGCTACACCTTC. It yields the protein CASSLYREALINYGYTF.

The J gene is TRBJ1-2, the V gene TRBV14, with D tentatively TRBD1 (5 bases). The CDR3 has 12 amino acids. Germline CDR1 SGHDN, CDR2 FVKESK. V lost 5 bases and J 8 bases, leaving 12 bases between the germline ends. CDR3 amino acids: CASSYVGDGYTF. As DNA, the CDR3 is TGTGCCAGCAGCTACGTAGGGGACGGCTACACCTTC.

At least ten counts were recorded for this clonotype. The chain uses TRBV10-2 and TRBJ1-5, with a weak D call TRBD1 (6 bases). This CDR3 has 13 residues. With 4 bases removed from V and 7 bases from J, the gap between germline ends came to 11 bases. In germline, CDR1 is WSHSY, CDR2 SAAADI. The CDR3 here is CASSGRGYQPQHF. The CDR3 DNA sequence: TGCGCCAGCAGTGGCAGGGGATACCAGCCCCAGCATTTT.

The genes are TRBV7-9 and TRBJ1-2; no reliable D call. CDR3 length equals 12 residues. Germline CDR1 and CDR2: SEHNR and FQNEAQ (reference sequence). V shed 4 bases and J shed 6 bases, with 9 bases lying between them. The DNA for the CDR3 is TGTGCCAGCAGCTCGGCAGAGGATGGCTACACCTTC. Its protein is CASSSAEDGYTF.

The chain uses TRBV20-1 and TRBJ2-2; D uncertain. Germline lookup yields CDR1 DFQATT and CDR2 SNEGSKA (reference sequence). The CDR3 contains 14 residues. V lost 0 bases, J lost 5 bases, and 10 bases lay in between. CDR3 nucleotide sequence: TGCAGTGCTAGAGATGTTAGTCTTACCGGGGAGCTGTTTTTT. It encodes CSARDVSLTGELFF.